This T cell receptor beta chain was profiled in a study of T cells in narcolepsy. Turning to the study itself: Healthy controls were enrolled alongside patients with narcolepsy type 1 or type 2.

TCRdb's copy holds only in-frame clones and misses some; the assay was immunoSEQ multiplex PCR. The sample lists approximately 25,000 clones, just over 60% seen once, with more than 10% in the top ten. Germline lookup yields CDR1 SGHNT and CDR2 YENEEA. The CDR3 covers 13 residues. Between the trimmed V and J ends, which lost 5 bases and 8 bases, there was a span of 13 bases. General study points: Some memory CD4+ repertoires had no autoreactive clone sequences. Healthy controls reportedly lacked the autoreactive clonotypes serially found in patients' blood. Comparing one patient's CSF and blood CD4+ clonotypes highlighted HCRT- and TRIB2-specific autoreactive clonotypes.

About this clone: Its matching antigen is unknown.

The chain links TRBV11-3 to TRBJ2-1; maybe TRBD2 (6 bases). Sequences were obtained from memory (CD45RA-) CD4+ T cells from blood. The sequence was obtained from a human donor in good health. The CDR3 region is CASSAGLLDEQFF. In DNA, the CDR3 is TGTGCCAGCAGCGCGGGACTTCTAGATGAGCAGTTCTTC.